The sequence of this T cell receptor beta chain was determined in a study of CD8+CD57+ T cells in acquired aplastic anemia. Study details: Across the sorted CD4+ and CD8+ cells, DNA amounts averaged 3.2 ug. Study results and caveats: Significance was not reached for CD8+ Simpson's diversity between patients and controls. Patients and controls were found to share roughly 31 CD8+ CDR3 sequences.

As to this clonotype: Its matching antigen is unknown. The junction shows a germline mismatch at one end, possibly a read error.

The TCR beta profiling, which covered VDJ combination and CDR3 sequence, was carried out using genomic DNA as the template. TCRdb called the reads again in MiXCR, with one record for every CDR3 protein. This sample has hundreds of thousands of distinct CDR3 sequences; around 60% occur once, and the top ten carry 8%. In germline, CDR1 is SGHTA, CDR2 FQGTGA. The CDR3 is 16 amino acids. The sequencing input was sorted CD4+, CD8+, or CD8+CD57+ T cells (not recorded which) from PBMCs. The receptor's source is a human donor with severe aplastic anemia or a healthy control (not recorded which). The chain has TRBV7-3 and TRBJ2-1; D perhaps matches TRBD1 (6 bases). The CDR3 reads CASSLGDRGDTGELFF. CDR3 coding DNA: TGTGCCAGCAGCTTAGGCGACAGAGGGGACACCGGGGAGCTGTTCTTC.